This T cell receptor (beta chain) was obtained from a study of regulatory T cells in long-lasting Graves disease. This clonotype was observed a few times. One junction end disagrees with the germline gene, perhaps due to a read error. Through Arm-PCR of CDR3 regions and iRepertoire HTBI primers, TCR beta libraries were built. TCRdb reprocessed the multiplex PCR reads with MiXCR, giving one entry per CDR3 protein. The top ten clones hold under 25% of a sample with 400,000 or so distinct CDR3 sequences, 20% to 25% of them seen once. Indicated time point: persistent/refractory GD, antithyroid drugs over 5 years with positive TRAb. Construction of the TCR library relied on RNA isolated from PBMCs. The CDR3 loop spans 14 amino acids. Germline CDR1 SEHNR, CDR2 FQNEAQ (reference sequence).

The receptor was isolated from a female donor with Graves disease. The V call is TRBV7-9, the J call TRBJ2-1, with D possibly TRBD2 on 6 matching bases. The sequencing used peripheral blood mononuclear cells (PBMCs), collected when the disease was refractory, from a patient treated with antithyroid drugs. Here the CDR3 DNA reads TGTGCCAGCAGCTCGGGAGTTTACTACAATGGGCAGTTCTTC. Protein sequence: CASSSGVYYNGQFF.